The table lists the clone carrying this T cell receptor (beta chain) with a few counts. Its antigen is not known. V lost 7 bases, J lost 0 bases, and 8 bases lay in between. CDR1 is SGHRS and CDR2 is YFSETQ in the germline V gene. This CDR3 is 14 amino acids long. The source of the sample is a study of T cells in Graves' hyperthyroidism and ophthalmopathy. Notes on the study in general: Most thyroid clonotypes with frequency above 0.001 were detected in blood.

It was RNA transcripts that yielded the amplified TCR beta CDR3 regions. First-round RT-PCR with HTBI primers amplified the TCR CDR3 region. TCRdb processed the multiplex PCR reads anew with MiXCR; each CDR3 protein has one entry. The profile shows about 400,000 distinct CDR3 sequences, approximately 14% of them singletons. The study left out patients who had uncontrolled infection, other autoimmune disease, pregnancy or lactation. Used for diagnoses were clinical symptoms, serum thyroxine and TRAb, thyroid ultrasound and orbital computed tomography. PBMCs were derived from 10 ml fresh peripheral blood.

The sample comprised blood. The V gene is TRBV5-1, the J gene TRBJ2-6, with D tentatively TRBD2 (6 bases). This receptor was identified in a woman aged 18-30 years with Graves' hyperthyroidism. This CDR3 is CASRGNSGANVLTF. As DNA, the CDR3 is TGCGCCAGCCGGGGGAACTCTGGGGCCAACGTCCTGACTTTC.